This passage covers 18 T cell receptor beta chains from one sample sequenced in a study of control samples from healthy donors and cancer patients. Profiled with immunoSEQ multiplex PCR; TCRdb holds only in-frame clones, not every one. The sample has about 100,000 clones, approximately 93% seen once; the top ten hold approximately 8%. What was sequenced was blood. These receptors were taken from a man aged 18-30 years in good health.

V gene TRBV6-6 combines with J gene TRBJ2-7; D is possibly TRBD1 or TRBD2 (5 bases each). There are 13 residues in the CDR3. Germline CDR1 reads MNHNY; CDR2 reads SVGAGI (reference sequence). Trimming left V 0 bases short and J 7 bases short, with 10 bases between. CDR3: CASSYSGVFEQYF. CDR3 coding DNA: TGTGCCAGCAGTTACTCGGGGGTCTTTGAGCAGTACTTC.

The genes are TRBV5-6 and TRBJ2-4, with 11 nucleotides matching TRBD2. Unmatched junction bases numbered 7, after V lost 1 base and J lost 1 base. In germline, CDR1 is SGHDT, CDR2 YYEEEE. This CDR3 spans 18 amino acids. The DNA for the CDR3 is TGTGCCAGCAGCTTGACTAGCGGGGGCGCCCGGGCCAAAAACATTCAGTACTTC. This codes for CASSLTSGGARAKNIQYF. Drawing the rest from reference TRBV5-6 and TRBJ2-4, the complete variable domain is DAGVTQSPTHLIKTRGQQVTLRCSPKSGHDTVSWYQQALGQGPQFIFQYYEEEERQRGNFPDRFSGHQFPNYSSELNVNALLLGDSALYLCASSLTSGGARAKNIQYFGAGTRLSVL.

In DNA form, the CDR3 reads TGTGCCAGCAGTGTAGTAACCTCGGGGCAGAACACTGAAGCTTTCTTT. Translated, it gives CASSVVTSGQNTEAFF. The J gene is TRBJ1-1, the V gene TRBV25-1, with D perhaps TRBD1 (5 bases). Germline CDR1 reads MGHDK; CDR2 reads SYGVNS. V was trimmed by 4 bases and J by 1 base, leaving 16 bases between them. The CDR3 loop spans 16 amino acids.

The V and J genes are TRBV5-1 and TRBJ1-4, with TRBD1 identical over 10 bases. This CDR3 is built from 15 residues. V gave up 3 bases and J gave up 4 bases; unmatched junction bases: 3. The germline V gene has CDR1 SGHRS and CDR2 YFSETQ. The CDR3 spells CASSWGQGNNEKLFF. The CDR3 bases are TGCGCCAGCAGCTGGGGACAGGGGAATAATGAAAAACTGTTTTTT.

The chain has TRBV27 and TRBJ1-2; 11 bases match TRBD1. The ends lost 10 bases at V and 6 bases at J; junction bases unmatched: 4. The CDR3 is 12 amino acids. CDR1 is MNHEY, CDR2 SMNVEV, per germline (reference sequence). The CDR3 reads CATRTGGHGYTF. The DNA for the CDR3 is TGTGCCACCCGGACAGGGGGCCATGGCTACACCTTC.

This rearrangement joins TRBV11-2 to TRBJ2-2, with 8 bases that match TRBD1. Germline-derived CDR1 and CDR2 are SGHAT and FQNNGV. V trimming: 6 bases; J trimming: 4 bases; junction bases outside the gene matches: 7. The CDR3 totals 15 residues. This chain's CDR3 is CASSLHTGGTGELFF. The CDR3 nucleotides read TGTGCCAGCAGTCTCCATACAGGGGGCACCGGGGAGCTGTTTTTT.

The J gene is TRBJ2-3, the V gene TRBV19; D gene ambiguous. Looked up from germline, CDR1 is LNHDA and CDR2 is SQIVND (reference sequence). V lost 1 base to trimming and J lost 7 bases, with 6 bases between them. CDR3 length: 12 amino acids. CDR3 DNA: TGTGCCAGTAGTATAGGGTTCAATACGCAGTATTTT. Translating it yields CASSIGFNTQYF.

The chain uses TRBV29-1 and TRBJ2-2; 10 bases align to TRBD1. V was clipped by 3 bases and J by 5 bases; unmatched bases: 9. The CDR3 totals 16 residues. Germline CDR1 reads SQVTM; CDR2 reads ANQGSEA. CDR3 in amino acids: CSVDSTGGASTGELFF. CDR3 coding DNA: TGCAGCGTTGATTCGACAGGGGGCGCTTCTACCGGGGAGCTGTTTTTT.

In this sample, this clone turned up once. This chain uses TRBV30 with TRBJ1-1, with D uncertain. V dropped 1 base and J dropped 11 bases, with 11 bases sitting between them. The CDR3 is made up of 11 amino acids. In germline, CDR1 is GTSNPN, CDR2 SVGIG (reference sequence). Here the CDR3 DNA reads TGTGCCTGGAGTGATACCACGCGGGCTTTCTTT. This sequence encodes CAWSDTTRAFF.

This sequence joins TRBV19 and TRBJ1-2; D possibly corresponds to TRBD1 (5 bases). Germline values: CDR1 LNHDA, CDR2 SQIVND (reference sequence). V was pared by 3 bases and J by 6 bases, with 17 bases between. The CDR3 sequence is 15 residues long. The CDR3 protein is CASSIPGRKRDGYTF. The CDR3 DNA reads as TGTGCCAGTAGTATTCCGGGGCGGAAGCGCGATGGCTACACCTTC.

This chain joins TRBV27 and TRBJ2-1, with D uncertain. Germline CDR1 is MNHEY and CDR2 is SMNVEV (reference sequence). Trimming removed 4 bases from V and 2 bases from J, with 15 bases in between. This CDR3 comprises 16 residues. CDR3 nucleotide sequence: TGTGCCAGCAGTTCATTCCAGGAGAGCCCCTACAATGAGCAGTTCTTC. Amino acids: CASSSFQESPYNEQFF.

The rearrangement links TRBV9 to TRBJ1-2; a possible D gene is TRBD1 (6 bases). Germline V gene data show CDR1 as SGDLS and CDR2 as YYNGEE. This CDR3 is 15 amino acids long. Trimming left V 4 bases short and J 0 bases short, with 13 bases between. The CDR3 bases are TGTGCCAGCAGCACCCCGACAGGAACTAACTATGGCTACACCTTC. It codes for CASSTPTGTNYGYTF.

The CDR3 coding sequence is TGCGCCAGCAGCTTGGAGGCAGGAGCGTATAATTCACCCCTCCACTTT. This translates into CASSLEAGAYNSPLHF. V gene TRBV5-1 combines with J gene TRBJ1-6, with no clear D. Trimming pared 0 bases from V and 4 bases from J, leaving 11 bases between. Germline V gene lookup returns CDR1 SGHRS and CDR2 YFSETQ. This CDR3 spans 16 amino acids.

The rearrangement uses TRBV2 and TRBJ1-2, with 9 nucleotides matching TRBD1. The CDR3 is 13 residues long. The V segment lost 9 bases and the J segment 2 bases; nucleotides outside the gene matches: 4. CDR1 and CDR2 (germline): SNHLY, FYNNEI. The CDR3 coding sequence is TGTGCCAGTAAACAGGGGGCCAACTATGGCTACACCTTC. Encoded protein: CASKQGANYGYTF.

The count of this clone is one. The CDR3: CASRTGYSGNTIYF. In DNA form, the CDR3 reads TGTGCCAGCAGAACGGGCTACTCTGGAAACACCATATATTTT. V gene TRBV28 combines with J gene TRBJ1-3; D unresolved. Trimming removed 6 bases at V and 0 bases at J, with 9 bases between. Germline-derived CDR1 and CDR2 are MDHEN and SYDVKM. The CDR3 runs to 14 residues.

The CDR3 protein is CSVDPETGVGYTF. Here the CDR3 DNA reads TGCAGCGTTGACCCAGAGACAGGGGTTGGCTACACCTTC. The chain is built from TRBV29-1 and TRBJ1-2, with 8 bases lining up with TRBD1. Germline CDR1 SQVTM, CDR2 ANQGSEA. V trimming: 3 bases; J trimming: 7 bases; junction bases outside the gene matches: 7. This CDR3 has 13 residues.

This clone came up once. The chain has TRBV6-5 and TRBJ1-1, with D tentatively TRBD1 (6 bases). Deletions cut 5 bases from V and 2 bases from J, with 12 bases between. Germline V gene data show CDR1 as MNHEY and CDR2 as SVGAGI. This CDR3 has 14 amino acids. The CDR3, as DNA: TGTGCCAGCAGTCACATACAGGGTAACACTGAAGCTTTCTTT. Amino acids: CASSHIQGNTEAFF.

The chain carries TRBV23-1 and TRBJ2-1, with unresolved D. TRBV23-1 carries the ORF label, with uncertain function. This CDR3 contains 13 residues. Trimming pared 0 bases from V and 6 bases from J, leaving 6 bases between. DNA for the CDR3: TGCGCCAGCAGTCAATCTTTCGGCAATGAGCAGTTCTTC. As protein: CASSQSFGNEQFF.